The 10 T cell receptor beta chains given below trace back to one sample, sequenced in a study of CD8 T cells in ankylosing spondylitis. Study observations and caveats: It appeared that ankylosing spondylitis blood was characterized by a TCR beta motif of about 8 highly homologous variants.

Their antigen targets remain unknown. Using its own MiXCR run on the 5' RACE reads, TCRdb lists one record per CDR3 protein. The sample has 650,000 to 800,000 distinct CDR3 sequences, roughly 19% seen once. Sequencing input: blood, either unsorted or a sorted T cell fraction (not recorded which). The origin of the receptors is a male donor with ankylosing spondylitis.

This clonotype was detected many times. CDR3 DNA sequence: TGTGCCAGCAACAGGGGCCTATCCCCTTACTATGGCTACACCTTC. Amino acid sequence: CASNRGLSPYYGYTF. V usage is TRBV12-3 or TRBV12-4 and J usage is TRBJ1-2; 7 nucleotides line up with TRBD1. V dropped 7 bases and J dropped 3; count of bases not matched to a gene: 11. The CDR3 spans 15 residues.

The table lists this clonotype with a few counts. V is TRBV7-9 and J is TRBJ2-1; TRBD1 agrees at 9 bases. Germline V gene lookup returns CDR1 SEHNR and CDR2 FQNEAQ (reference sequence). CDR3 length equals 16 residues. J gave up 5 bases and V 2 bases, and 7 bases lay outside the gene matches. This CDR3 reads CASSLSGTGQHNEQFF. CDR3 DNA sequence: TGTGCCAGCAGCTTATCCGGGACAGGGCAGCACAATGAGCAGTTCTTC.

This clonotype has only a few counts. In DNA form, the CDR3 reads TGCGCCAGCAGCCCAACTGGCGACAGGCGCAGAGAGACCCAGTACTTC. It encodes CASSPTGDRRRETQYF. This chain uses TRBV5-1 with TRBJ2-5; maybe TRBD1 (6 bases). Looked up from germline, CDR1 is SGHRS and CDR2 is YFSETQ. The CDR3 loop spans 16 amino acids. Trimming pared 4 bases from V and 4 bases from J, leaving 20 bases between.

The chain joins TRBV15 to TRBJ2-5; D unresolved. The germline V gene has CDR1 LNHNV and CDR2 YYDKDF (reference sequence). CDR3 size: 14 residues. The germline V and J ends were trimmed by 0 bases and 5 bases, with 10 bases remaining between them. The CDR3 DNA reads TGTGCCACCAGCAGAGATCGACATACCGAGACCCAGTACTTC. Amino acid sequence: CATSRDRHTETQYF.

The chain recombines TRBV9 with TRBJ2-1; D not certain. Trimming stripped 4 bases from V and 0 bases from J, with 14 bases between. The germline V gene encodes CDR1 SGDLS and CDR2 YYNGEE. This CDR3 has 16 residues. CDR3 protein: CASSIDPASSYNEQFF. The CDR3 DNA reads TGTGCCAGCAGCATCGACCCCGCGAGCTCCTACAATGAGCAGTTCTTC.

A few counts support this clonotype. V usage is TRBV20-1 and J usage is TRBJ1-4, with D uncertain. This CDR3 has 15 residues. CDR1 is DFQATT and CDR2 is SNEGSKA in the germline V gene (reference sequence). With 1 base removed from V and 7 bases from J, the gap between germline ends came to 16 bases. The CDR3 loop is CSARVPGLSSEKLFF. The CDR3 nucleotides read TGCAGTGCTAGAGTTCCGGGCCTTAGCAGTGAAAAACTGTTTTTT.

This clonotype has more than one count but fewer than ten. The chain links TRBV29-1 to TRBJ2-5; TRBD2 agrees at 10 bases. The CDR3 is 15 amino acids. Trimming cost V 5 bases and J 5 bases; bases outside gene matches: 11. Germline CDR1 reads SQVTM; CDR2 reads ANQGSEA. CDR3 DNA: TGCAGCGTTCCCGGTTCACCTAGCGGGGGTGAGACCCAGTACTTC. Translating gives CSVPGSPSGGETQYF.

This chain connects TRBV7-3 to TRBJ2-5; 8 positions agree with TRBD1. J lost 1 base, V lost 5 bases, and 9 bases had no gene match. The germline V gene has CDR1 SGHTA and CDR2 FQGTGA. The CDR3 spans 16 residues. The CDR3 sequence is CASSLGQGPFQETQYF. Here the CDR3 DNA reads TGTGCCAGCAGCCTCGGACAGGGCCCTTTCCAAGAGACCCAGTACTTC.

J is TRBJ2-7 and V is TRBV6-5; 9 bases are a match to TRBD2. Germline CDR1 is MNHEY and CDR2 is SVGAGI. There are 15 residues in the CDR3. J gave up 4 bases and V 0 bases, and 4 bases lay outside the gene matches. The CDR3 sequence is CASSYSLAGTYEQYF. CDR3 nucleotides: TGTGCCAGCAGTTACTCCCTAGCGGGAACTTACGAGCAGTACTTC.

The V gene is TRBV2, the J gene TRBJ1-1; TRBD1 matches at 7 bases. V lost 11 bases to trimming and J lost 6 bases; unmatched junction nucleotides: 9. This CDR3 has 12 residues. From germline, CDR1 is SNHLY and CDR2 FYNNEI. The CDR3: CAGRRQGAEAFF. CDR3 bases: TGTGCCGGAAGGCGGCAGGGGGCTGAAGCTTTCTTT.